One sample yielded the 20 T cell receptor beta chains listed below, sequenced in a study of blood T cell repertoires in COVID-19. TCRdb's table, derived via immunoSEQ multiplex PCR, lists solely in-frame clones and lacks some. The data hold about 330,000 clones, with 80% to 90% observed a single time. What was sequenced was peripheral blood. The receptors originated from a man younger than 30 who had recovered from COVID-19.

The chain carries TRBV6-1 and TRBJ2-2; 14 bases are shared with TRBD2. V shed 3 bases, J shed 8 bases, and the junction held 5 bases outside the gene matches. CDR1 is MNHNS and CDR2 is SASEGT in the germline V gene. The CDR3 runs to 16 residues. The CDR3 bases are TGTGCCAGCAGTGACGTGGGACTAGCGGGAGCGGGGGAGCTGTTTTTT. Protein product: CASSDVGLAGAGELFF.

This chain's CDR3 is CASGFTLAWTSGSTDTQYF. DNA for the CDR3: TGCGCCAGCGGATTTACCCTGGCTTGGACTAGCGGGAGCACAGATACGCAGTATTTT. V and J are TRBV10-1 and TRBJ2-3; 11 nucleotides agree with TRBD2. The germline V gene has CDR1 WNHNN and CDR2 SYGVQD (reference sequence). This CDR3 is 19 amino acids long. V lost 8 bases, J lost 0 bases, and 16 bases stayed unmatched.

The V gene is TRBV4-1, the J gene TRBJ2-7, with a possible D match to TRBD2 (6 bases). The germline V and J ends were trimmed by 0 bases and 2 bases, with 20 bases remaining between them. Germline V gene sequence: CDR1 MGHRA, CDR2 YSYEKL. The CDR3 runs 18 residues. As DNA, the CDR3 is TGCGCCAGCAGCCAAGATCGAGGAGGGTTTTCGACAACCTACGAGCAGTACTTC. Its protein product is CASSQDRGGFSTTYEQYF.

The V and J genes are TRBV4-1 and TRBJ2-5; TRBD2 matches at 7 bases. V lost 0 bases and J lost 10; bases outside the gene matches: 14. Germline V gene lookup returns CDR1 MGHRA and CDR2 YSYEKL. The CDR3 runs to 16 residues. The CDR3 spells CASSQERLAAKRGQYF. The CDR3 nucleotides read TGCGCCAGCAGCCAAGAGAGGCTAGCGGCTAAGAGAGGCCAGTACTTC.

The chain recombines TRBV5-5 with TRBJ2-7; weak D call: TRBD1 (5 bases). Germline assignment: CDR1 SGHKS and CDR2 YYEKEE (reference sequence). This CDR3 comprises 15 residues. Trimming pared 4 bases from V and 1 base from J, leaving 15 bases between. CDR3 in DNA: TGTGCCAGCAGCCTTTGGACAACAACTTCCTACGAGCAGTACTTC. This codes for CASSLWTTTSYEQYF.

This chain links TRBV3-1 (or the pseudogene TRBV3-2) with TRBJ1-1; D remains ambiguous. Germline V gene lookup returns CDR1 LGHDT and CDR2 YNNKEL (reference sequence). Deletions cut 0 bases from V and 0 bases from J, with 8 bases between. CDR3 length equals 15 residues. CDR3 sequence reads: CASSQEAEMNTEAFF. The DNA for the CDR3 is TGTGCCAGCAGCCAAGAAGCCGAGATGAACACTGAAGCTTTCTTT.

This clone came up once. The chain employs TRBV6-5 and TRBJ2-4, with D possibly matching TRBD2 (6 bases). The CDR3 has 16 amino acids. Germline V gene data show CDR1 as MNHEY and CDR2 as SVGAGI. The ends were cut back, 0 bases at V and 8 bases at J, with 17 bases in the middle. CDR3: CASSYSFRISGDIQYF. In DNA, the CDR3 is TGTGCCAGCAGTTACTCGTTTCGGATTTCGGGAGACATTCAGTACTTC.

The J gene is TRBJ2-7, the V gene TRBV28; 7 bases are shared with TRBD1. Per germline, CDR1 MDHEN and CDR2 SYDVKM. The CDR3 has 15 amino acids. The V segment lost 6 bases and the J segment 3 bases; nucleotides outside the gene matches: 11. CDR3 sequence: CASRSTGNTFYEQYF. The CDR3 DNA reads TGTGCCAGCAGGTCGACAGGGAATACATTCTACGAGCAGTACTTC.

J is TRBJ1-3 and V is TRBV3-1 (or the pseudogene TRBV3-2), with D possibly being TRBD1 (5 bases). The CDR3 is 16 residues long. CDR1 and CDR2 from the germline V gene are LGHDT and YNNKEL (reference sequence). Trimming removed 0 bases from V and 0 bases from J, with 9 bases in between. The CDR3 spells CASSQDLGGSGNTIYF. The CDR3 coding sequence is TGTGCCAGCAGCCAAGATCTCGGGGGCTCTGGAAACACCATATATTTT.

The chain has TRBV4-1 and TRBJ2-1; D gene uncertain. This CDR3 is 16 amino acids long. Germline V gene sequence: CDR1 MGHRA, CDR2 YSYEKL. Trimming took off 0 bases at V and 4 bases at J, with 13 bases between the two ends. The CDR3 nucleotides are TGCGCCAGCAGCCAAGATCTTGGCGGCAAATACAATGAGCAGTTCTTC. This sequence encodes CASSQDLGGKYNEQFF.

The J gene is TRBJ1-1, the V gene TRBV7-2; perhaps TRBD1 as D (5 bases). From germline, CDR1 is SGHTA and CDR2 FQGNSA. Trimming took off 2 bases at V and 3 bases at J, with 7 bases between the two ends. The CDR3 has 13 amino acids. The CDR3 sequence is CASSLTRDTEAFF. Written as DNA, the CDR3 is TGTGCCAGCAGCTTAACCAGGGACACTGAAGCTTTCTTT.

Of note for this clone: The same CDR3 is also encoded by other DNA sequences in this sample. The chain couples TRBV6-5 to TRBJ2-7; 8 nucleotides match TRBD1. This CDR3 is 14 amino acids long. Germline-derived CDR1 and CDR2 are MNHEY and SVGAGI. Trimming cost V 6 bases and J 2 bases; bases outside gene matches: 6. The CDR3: CASSYGQGTYEQYF. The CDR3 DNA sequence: TGTGCCAGCAGCTACGGACAGGGAACCTACGAGCAGTACTTC.

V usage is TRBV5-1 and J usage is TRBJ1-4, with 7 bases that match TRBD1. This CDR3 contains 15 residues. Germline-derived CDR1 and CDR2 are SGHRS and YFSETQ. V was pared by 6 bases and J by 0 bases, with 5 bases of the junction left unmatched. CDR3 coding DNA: TGCGCCAGCACCGGAACAGGGGCAACTAATGAAAAACTGTTTTTT. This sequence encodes CASTGTGATNEKLFF.

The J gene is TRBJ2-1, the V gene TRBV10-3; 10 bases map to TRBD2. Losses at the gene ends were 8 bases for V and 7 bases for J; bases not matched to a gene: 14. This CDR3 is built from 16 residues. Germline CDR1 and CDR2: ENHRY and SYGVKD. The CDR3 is CAIQAGKTSGANEQFF. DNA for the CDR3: TGTGCCATCCAGGCGGGGAAAACTAGCGGGGCGAATGAGCAGTTCTTC.

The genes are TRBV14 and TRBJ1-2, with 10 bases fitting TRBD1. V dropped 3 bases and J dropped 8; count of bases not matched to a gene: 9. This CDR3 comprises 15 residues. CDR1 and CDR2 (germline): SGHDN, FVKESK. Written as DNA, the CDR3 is TGTGCCAGCAGCCACGTCGGACAGGGGGTGCACGGCTACACCTTC. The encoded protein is CASSHVGQGVHGYTF.

The CDR3 spells CASSQEGQGHSYEQYF. CDR3 in DNA: TGTGCCAGCAGCCAAGAAGGACAGGGCCACTCCTACGAGCAGTACTTC. The chain links TRBV3-1 (or the pseudogene TRBV3-2) to TRBJ2-7, with 8 bases that match TRBD1. The CDR3 is made up of 16 amino acids. With V trimmed by 0 bases and J by 0 bases, 4 bases remained unmatched. CDR1 LGHDT and CDR2 YNNKEL come from the germline V gene (reference sequence).

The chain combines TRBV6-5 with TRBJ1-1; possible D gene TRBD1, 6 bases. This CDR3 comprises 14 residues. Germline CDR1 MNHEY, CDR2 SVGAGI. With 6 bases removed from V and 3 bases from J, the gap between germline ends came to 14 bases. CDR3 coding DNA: TGTGCCAGCAGGAAGACAGGCCGAGACACTGAAGCTTTCTTT. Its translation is CASRKTGRDTEAFF.

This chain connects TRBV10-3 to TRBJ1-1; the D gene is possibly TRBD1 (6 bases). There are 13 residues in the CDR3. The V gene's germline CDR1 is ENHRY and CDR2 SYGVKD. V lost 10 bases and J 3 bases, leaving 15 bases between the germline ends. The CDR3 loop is CATHRQEDTEAFF. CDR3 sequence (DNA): TGTGCCACCCATCGACAGGAGGACACTGAAGCTTTCTTT.

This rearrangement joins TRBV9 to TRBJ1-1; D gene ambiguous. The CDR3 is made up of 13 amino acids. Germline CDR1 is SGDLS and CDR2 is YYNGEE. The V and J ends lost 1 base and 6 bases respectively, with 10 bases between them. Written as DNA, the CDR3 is TGTGCCAGCAGCGTATCTAGCCGCTCTGAAGCTTTCTTT. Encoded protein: CASSVSSRSEAFF.

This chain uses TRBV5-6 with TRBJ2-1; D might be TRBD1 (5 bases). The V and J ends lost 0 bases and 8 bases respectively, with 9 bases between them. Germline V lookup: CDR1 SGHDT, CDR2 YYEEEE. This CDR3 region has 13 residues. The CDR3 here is CASSLGQFDEQFF. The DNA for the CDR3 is TGTGCCAGCAGCTTGGGACAGTTCGATGAGCAGTTCTTC.